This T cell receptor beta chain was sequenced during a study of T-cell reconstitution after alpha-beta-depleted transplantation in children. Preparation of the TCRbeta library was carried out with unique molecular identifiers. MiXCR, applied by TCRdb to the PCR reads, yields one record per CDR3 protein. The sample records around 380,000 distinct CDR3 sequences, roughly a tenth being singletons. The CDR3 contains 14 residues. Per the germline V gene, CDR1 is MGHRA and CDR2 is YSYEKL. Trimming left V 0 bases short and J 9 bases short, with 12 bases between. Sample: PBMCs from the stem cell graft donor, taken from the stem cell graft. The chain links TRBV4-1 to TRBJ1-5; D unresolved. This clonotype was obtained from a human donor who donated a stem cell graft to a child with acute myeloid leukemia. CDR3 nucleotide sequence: TGCGCCAGCAGCCAAGATATTGGCGGTCGGCCCCAGCATTTT. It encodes CASSQDIGGRPQHF.